The T cell receptor (beta chain) described here comes from a study of T cells after yellow fever vaccination. Turning to this clonotype: Its antigen is undetermined.

The CDR3 consists of 20 residues. V shed 6 bases and J shed 4 bases, with 33 bases lying between them. The germline V gene has CDR1 MNHNS and CDR2 SASEGT. A universal primer site and UMIs were added as TCR cDNA was made by 5'RACE template switching. TCRdb recomputed calls from the 5' RACE reads with MiXCR, one row per CDR3 protein. The sample holds some 600,000 distinct CDR3 sequences, 9% to 15% seen once. Whole-study results and caveats: Though weaker, the secondary response peaked faster, on day 5 versus 15. Once the booster was given, most primary-vaccination clones reappeared, at 95% to 97% for CD4 and roughly 85% for CD8.

The receptor's source is a man aged 30 to 45 who received the YFV17D yellow fever vaccine. Sequenced here: PBMCs, sampled on the day of the yellow fever booster vaccination. The chain uses TRBV6-1 and TRBJ1-1; a possible D gene is TRBD1 (6 bases). The DNA of the CDR3 is TGTGCCAGCAGGAACAAAGGTAGCCCAAAGGGACTCGGCAGGGGCACTGAAGCTTTCTTT. Amino acids: CASRNKGSPKGLGRGTEAFF.